The clone carrying this T cell receptor beta chain turned up a few times. The data originate from a study of CD8 T cells in Susac syndrome. After removal of 5 bases from V and 2 bases from J, the junction contained 5 bases not matched to a gene. The CDR3 has 14 amino acids. Germline assignment: CDR1 LNHDA and CDR2 SQIVND (reference sequence). RNA, at roughly 0.45 to 1 ug, was reverse transcribed with random hexamers. MiXCR, run by TCRdb on the immunoSEQ multiplex PCR reads, gives a single entry per CDR3 protein. The data show around 180,000 distinct CDR3 sequences, with about 93% seen just once and over 0.08% held by the top ten. Negative magnetic isolation gave CD8+ and CD4+ cells; FACS enriched CD8+ TEMRA.

This sequence was found in a human donor with multiple sclerosis. This chain connects TRBV19 to TRBJ2-7; 8 bases agree with TRBD1. The sample was CD4+ T cells from PBMCs. The CDR3 DNA follows: TGTGCCAGTAGTGTCGGGACAGGTCCCTACGAGCAGTACTTC. Its protein is CASSVGTGPYEQYF.